Listed here are 7 T cell receptor beta chains from one sample, sequenced in a study of response to subunit inactivated influenza vaccine. TCRdb reanalysed the RT-PCR reads using MiXCR and keeps one entry per CDR3 protein. Of more than 150,000 distinct CDR3 sequences in the sample, 7.5% to 10% were seen once. The source material was non-naive T cells sorted from PBMCs, sampled on the day of vaccination. These TCRs come from a man aged 50-60 years who received an inactivated influenza vaccine.

This clonotype was counted many times. The V gene is TRBV29-1, the J gene TRBJ1-5; no definite D call. This CDR3 is built from 13 residues. Germline CDR1 and CDR2: SQVTM and ANQGSEA. The V and J ends lost 5 bases and 3 bases respectively, with 11 bases between them. The CDR3 DNA is TGCAGCGTTAGCCAGGAAACCAATCAGCCCCAGCATTTT. Its protein is CSVSQETNQPQHF.

This clonotype was observed a handful of times. The chain joins TRBV5-4 to TRBJ2-3; D possibly corresponds to TRBD1 (6 bases). The CDR3 sequence is 14 residues long. V lost 0 bases and J lost 8, with 13 bases in between. Germline V lookup: CDR1 SGHNT, CDR2 YYREEE (reference sequence). The CDR3 coding sequence is TGTGCCAGCAGCTTGGGTCAGGGGCGTGGTACGCAGTATTTT. Residues: CASSLGQGRGTQYF.

This clonotype was counted only a few times. The chain is built from TRBV12-3 or TRBV12-4 and TRBJ1-1, with TRBD1 matching over 7 bases. The CDR3 runs 14 residues. V lost 10 bases and J lost 1; bases outside the gene matches: 9. The CDR3 DNA is TGTGCCACCGCGGACAGGCTATCGAACACTGAAGCTTTCTTT. It encodes CATADRLSNTEAFF.

The chain recombines TRBV6-5 with TRBJ1-5; D gene ambiguous. This CDR3 is built from 12 residues. V lost 8 bases and J lost 4, with 9 bases in between. Germline V gene data show CDR1 as MNHEY and CDR2 as SVGAGI. CDR3 in DNA: TGTGCCAGCGGTGAGGGTAATCAGCCCCAGCATTTT. Its translation: CASGEGNQPQHF.

There are many counts of this clonotype. The V call is TRBV28, the J call TRBJ1-2; D uncertain. This CDR3 spans 11 amino acids. Germline V gene sequence: CDR1 MDHEN, CDR2 SYDVKM. V dropped 3 bases and J dropped 7 bases, with 6 bases sitting between them. This CDR3 reads CASSLGFGYTF. The CDR3 DNA is TGTGCCAGCAGTTTGGGGTTTGGCTACACCTTC.

This clonotype showed up many times. The V and J genes are TRBV4-1 and TRBJ1-4; TRBD1 aligns across 7 bases. The CDR3 totals 15 residues. With V trimmed by 4 bases and J by 8 bases, 10 bases remained unmatched. CDR1 is MGHRA, CDR2 YSYEKL, per germline. CDR3 nucleotides: TGCGCCAGCAGCCTAGACAGGGTAGGGGGGGAAAAACTGTTTTTT. Protein product: CASSLDRVGGEKLFF.

The chain has TRBV10-3 and TRBJ1-3, with 7 bases aligning to TRBD1. After removal of 2 bases from V and 10 bases from J, the junction contained 17 bases not matched to a gene. The CDR3 has 17 residues. From germline, CDR1 is ENHRY and CDR2 SYGVKD. The CDR3 loop reads CAISEGRQGLSVKTIYF. CDR3 coding DNA: TGTGCCATCAGTGAGGGAAGACAGGGCCTGTCAGTGAAGACCATATATTTT.